These 17 T cell receptor beta chains originate from one sample sequenced in a study of cytomegalovirus exposure and HLA in healthy donors. A multiplex PCR was run with 60 Vbeta primers and 13 Jbeta primers. This table comes from immunoSEQ multiplex PCR, and its TCRdb copy is limited to in-frame clones, with some not included. The data show around 150,000 clones, around 79% seen once. The material sequenced was PBMCs. The receptors were gathered from a male donor in good health and CMV-seropositive.

This clone was found once. CDR3: CASSQGQGRSQSPLHF. The CDR3 DNA sequence: TGTGCCAGCTCCCAGGGACAGGGGAGGTCCCAGTCACCCCTCCACTTT. The rearrangement links TRBV18 to TRBJ1-6, with 10 bases aligning to TRBD1. The CDR3 loop spans 16 amino acids. Germline CDR1 KGHSH, CDR2 LQKENI. With 6 bases clipped from V and 10 bases from J, the junction kept 12 bases outside the gene matches.

This clone was recorded a few times. This chain joins TRBV30 and TRBJ1-1; D not resolved. The CDR3 is 13 amino acids. V was pared by 2 bases and J by 0 bases, with 7 bases between. CDR1 is GTSNPN and CDR2 is SVGIG in the germline V gene (reference sequence). This chain's CDR3 is CAWSSGMNTEAFF. The CDR3 DNA sequence: TGTGCCTGGAGTTCAGGTATGAACACTGAAGCTTTCTTT.

The chain has TRBV4-2 and TRBJ1-6, with 10 bases identical to TRBD1. Per the germline V gene, CDR1 is LGHNA and CDR2 is YNFKEQ. J lost 9 bases, V lost 4 bases, and 6 bases had no gene match. There are 15 residues in the CDR3. The CDR3 DNA reads TGTGCCAGCAGCCTGACAGGGGGCGCGGGTTCACCCCTCCACTTT. As protein: CASSLTGGAGSPLHF.

V gene TRBV2 combines with J gene TRBJ2-1, with D tentatively TRBD2 (6 bases). V lost 8 bases to trimming and J lost 4 bases, with 15 bases between them. Germline lookup yields CDR1 SNHLY and CDR2 FYNNEI. CDR3 length: 14 residues. The CDR3 region is CASSLFGLYNEQFF. The DNA for the CDR3 is TGTGCCAGCTCCCTCTTCGGACTATACAATGAGCAGTTCTTC.

This clone was seen a single time. V is TRBV7-3 and J is TRBJ2-5, with 7 bases aligning to TRBD1. The length of the CDR3 is 15 residues. Losses at the gene ends were 3 bases for V and 5 bases for J; bases not matched to a gene: 9. CDR1 and CDR2 (germline): SGHTA, FQGTGA. The CDR3 is CASSLSGGFVETQYF. CDR3 bases: TGTGCCAGCAGCTTGTCAGGGGGATTTGTGGAGACCCAGTACTTC.

The rearrangement joins TRBV30 to TRBJ1-2; 8 positions match TRBD1. V lost 0 bases to trimming and J lost 7 bases; unmatched junction nucleotides: 7. CDR3 length: 14 residues. CDR1 and CDR2 from the germline V gene are GTSNPN and SVGIG (reference sequence). This CDR3 reads CAWSVHWDRPGYTF. CDR3 DNA sequence: TGTGCCTGGAGTGTACACTGGGACAGGCCTGGCTACACCTTC. Full variable domain (rest looked up from reference TRBV30 and TRBJ1-2): SQTIHQWPATLVQPVGSPLSLECTVEGTSNPNLYWYRQAAGRGLQLLFYSVGIGQISSEVPQNLSASRPQDRQFILSSKKLLLSDSGFYLCAWSVHWDRPGYTFGSGTRLTVV.

This chain connects TRBV30 to TRBJ2-5, with 14 bases identical to TRBD2. CDR1 GTSNPN and CDR2 SVGIG come from the germline V gene (reference sequence). The CDR3 is 15 amino acids. The ends lost 4 bases at V and 3 bases at J; junction bases unmatched: 4. The CDR3 sequence: CAWTPGLAGEETQYF. The CDR3 DNA reads as TGTGCCTGGACCCCGGGACTAGCGGGGGAAGAGACCCAGTACTTC.

The chain links TRBV19 to TRBJ1-1; 7 bases line up with TRBD1. The germline V gene encodes CDR1 LNHDA and CDR2 SQIVND (reference sequence). V gave up 2 bases and J gave up 4 bases; unmatched junction bases: 4. The CDR3 totals 14 residues. CDR3 sequence (DNA): TGTGCCAGTAGTATACCACGGACAGGCACTGAAGCTTTCTTT. Its translation: CASSIPRTGTEAFF.

This clone was seen a handful of times. The chain links TRBV6-4 to TRBJ2-7; D is perhaps TRBD1 (6 bases). V lost 2 bases and J 2 bases, leaving 22 bases between the germline ends. Germline values: CDR1 MRHNA, CDR2 SNTAGT. The CDR3 consists of 18 residues. CDR3 sequence: CASSDPIPQGPPPYEQYF. In nucleotides, the CDR3 is TGTGCCAGCAGTGACCCGATCCCCCAGGGGCCGCCCCCCTACGAGCAGTACTTC.

V usage is TRBV6-1 and J usage is TRBJ2-7; 7 bases map to TRBD2. The CDR3 is 15 residues long. Unmatched junction bases numbered 3, after V lost 1 base and J lost 0 bases. Germline V gene data show CDR1 as MNHNS and CDR2 as SASEGT. The CDR3 region has the DNA TGTGCCAGCAGTGAAGACGGGGGGAGCTCCTACGAGCAGTACTTC. Residues: CASSEDGGSSYEQYF.

The V call is TRBV4-2, the J call TRBJ2-2; TRBD2 matches at 7 bases. The CDR3 extends over 16 amino acids. CDR1 and CDR2 (germline): LGHNA, YNFKEQ. Losses at the gene ends were 4 bases for V and 1 base for J; bases not matched to a gene: 6. Here the CDR3 DNA reads TGTGCCAGCAGCCCCGAGCGGGGCGAGAACACCGGGGAGCTGTTTTTT. It codes for CASSPERGENTGELFF.

The sample holds a few counts of this clone. The rearrangement links TRBV6-1 to TRBJ1-2, with unresolved D. Per germline, CDR1 MNHNS and CDR2 SASEGT. V shed 5 bases and J shed 1 base, with 14 bases lying between them. CDR3 length: 15 amino acids. The CDR3, as DNA: TGTGCCAGCAGTCCGAGAGGCCGAATTAACTATGGCTACACCTTC. Amino acid sequence: CASSPRGRINYGYTF.

The chain has TRBV6-7 and TRBJ2-5, with D perhaps matching TRBD2 (6 bases). TRBV6-7 is annotated as an ORF whose role is uncertain. CDR3 length: 15 residues. V was cut by 10 bases and J by 2 bases, with 20 bases left in between. This CDR3 is CATGPPGEPQETQYF. CDR3 nucleotides: TGTGCCACCGGACCCCCGGGGGAGCCACAAGAGACCCAGTACTTC.

This chain uses TRBV27 with TRBJ2-3, with D possibly TRBD1 on 6 matching bases. The CDR3 is 15 amino acids. V was trimmed by 5 bases and J by 1 base, leaving 13 bases between them. Germline lookup yields CDR1 MNHEY and CDR2 SMNVEV (reference sequence). CDR3 region: CASSPDSFGTDTQYF. In DNA, the CDR3 is TGTGCCAGCAGTCCGGACAGTTTTGGCACAGATACGCAGTATTTT.

This clone was found a few times. The J gene is TRBJ1-1, the V gene TRBV2; weak D call: TRBD1 (5 bases). The CDR3 is 10 residues long. V was clipped by 6 bases and J by 9 bases, with 8 bases between them. CDR1 is SNHLY, CDR2 FYNNEI, per germline. For the CDR3, the DNA is TGTGCCAGCAGGACAGAGAAAGCTTTCTTT. This translates into CASRTEKAFF.

CDR3 nucleotides: TGTGCCAGCAGTTTGCATAGTGTGGAAGGGGAGGGGGACAATGAGCAGTTCTTC. This translates into CASSLHSVEGEGDNEQFF. The chain uses TRBV27 and TRBJ2-1; possible D gene TRBD2, 7 bases. V dropped 3 bases and J dropped 5 bases, with 23 bases sitting between them. There are 18 residues in the CDR3. The V gene's germline CDR1 is MNHEY and CDR2 SMNVEV (reference sequence).

This clone was recorded at least ten times. The chain carries TRBV29-1 and TRBJ1-1; 8 nucleotides align to TRBD1. The CDR3 covers 12 residues. J lost 3 bases, V lost 7 bases, and 4 bases had no gene match. CDR1 and CDR2 from the germline V gene are SQVTM and ANQGSEA. CDR3 DNA: TGCAGCGCCAAGACAGGGGACACTGAAGCTTTCTTT. Its protein is CSAKTGDTEAFF.